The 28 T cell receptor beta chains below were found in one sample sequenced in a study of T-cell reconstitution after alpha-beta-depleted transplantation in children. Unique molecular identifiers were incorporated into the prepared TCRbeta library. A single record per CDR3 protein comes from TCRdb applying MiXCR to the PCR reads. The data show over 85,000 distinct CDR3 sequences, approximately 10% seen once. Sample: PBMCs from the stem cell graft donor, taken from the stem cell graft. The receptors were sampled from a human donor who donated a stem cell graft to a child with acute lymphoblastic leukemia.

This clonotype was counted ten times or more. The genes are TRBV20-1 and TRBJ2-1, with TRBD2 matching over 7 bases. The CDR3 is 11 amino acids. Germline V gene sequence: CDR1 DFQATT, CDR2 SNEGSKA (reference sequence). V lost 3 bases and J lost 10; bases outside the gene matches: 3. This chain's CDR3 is CSARQGGEQFF. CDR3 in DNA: TGCAGTGCTAGGCAGGGAGGGGAGCAGTTCTTC.

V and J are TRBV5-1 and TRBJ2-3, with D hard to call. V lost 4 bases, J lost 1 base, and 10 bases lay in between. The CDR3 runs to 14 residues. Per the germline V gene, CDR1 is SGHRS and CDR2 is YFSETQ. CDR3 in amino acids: CASSLTQGTDTQYF. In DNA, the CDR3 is TGCGCCAGCAGCCTGACACAAGGCACAGATACGCAGTATTTT.

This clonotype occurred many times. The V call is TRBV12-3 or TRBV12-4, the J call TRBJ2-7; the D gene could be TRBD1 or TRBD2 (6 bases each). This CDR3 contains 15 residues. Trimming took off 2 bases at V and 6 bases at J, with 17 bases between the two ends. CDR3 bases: TGTGCCAGCAGTTTATGGGGGCTGGGGACTGGCGAGCAGTACTTC. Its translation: CASSLWGLGTGEQYF.

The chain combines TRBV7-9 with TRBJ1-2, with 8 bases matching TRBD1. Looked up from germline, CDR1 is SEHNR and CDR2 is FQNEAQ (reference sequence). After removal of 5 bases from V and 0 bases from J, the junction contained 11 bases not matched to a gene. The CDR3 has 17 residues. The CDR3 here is CASSRPGQEFTNYGYTF. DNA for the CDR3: TGTGCCAGCAGCAGACCGGGACAGGAATTTACTAACTATGGCTACACCTTC.

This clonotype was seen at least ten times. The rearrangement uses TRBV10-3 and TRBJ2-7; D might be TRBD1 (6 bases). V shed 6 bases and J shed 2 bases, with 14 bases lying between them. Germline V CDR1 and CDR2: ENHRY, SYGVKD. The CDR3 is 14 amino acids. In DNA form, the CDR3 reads TGTGCCATCAGACCTGGTCAGGGGACCTACGAGCAGTACTTC. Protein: CAIRPGQGTYEQYF.

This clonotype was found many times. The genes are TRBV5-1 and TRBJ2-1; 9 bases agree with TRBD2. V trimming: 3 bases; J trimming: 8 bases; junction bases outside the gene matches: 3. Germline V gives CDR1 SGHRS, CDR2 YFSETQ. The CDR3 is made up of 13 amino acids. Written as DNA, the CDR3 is TGCGCCAGCAGCTCTAGCGGGATCCATGAGCAGTTCTTC. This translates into CASSSSGIHEQFF. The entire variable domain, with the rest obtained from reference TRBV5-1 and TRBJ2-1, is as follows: KAGVTQTPRYLIKTRGQQVTLSCSPISGHRSVSWYQQTPGQGLQFLFEYFSETQRNKGNFPGRFSGRQFSNSRSEMNVSTLELGDSALYLCASSSSGIHEQFFGPGTRLTVL.

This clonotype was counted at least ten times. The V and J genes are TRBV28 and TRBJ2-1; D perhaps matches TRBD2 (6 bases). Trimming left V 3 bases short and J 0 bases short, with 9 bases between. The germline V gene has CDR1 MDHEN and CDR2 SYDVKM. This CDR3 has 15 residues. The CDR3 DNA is TGTGCCAGCAGTTTTAGCGGAAACTCCTACAATGAGCAGTTCTTC. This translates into CASSFSGNSYNEQFF. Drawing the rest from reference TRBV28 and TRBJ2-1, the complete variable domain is DVKVTQSSRYLVKRTGEKVFLECVQDMDHENMFWYRQDPGLGLRLIYFSYDVKMKEKGDIPEGYSVSREKKERFSLILESASTNQTSMYLCASSFSGNSYNEQFFGPGTRLTVL.

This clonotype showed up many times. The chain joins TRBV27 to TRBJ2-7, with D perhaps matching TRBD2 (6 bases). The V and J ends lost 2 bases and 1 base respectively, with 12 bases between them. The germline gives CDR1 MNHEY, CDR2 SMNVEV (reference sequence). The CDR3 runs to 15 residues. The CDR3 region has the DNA TGTGCCAGCAGTTTACATGGACTAAGTTCCTACGAGCAGTACTTC. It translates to CASSLHGLSSYEQYF.

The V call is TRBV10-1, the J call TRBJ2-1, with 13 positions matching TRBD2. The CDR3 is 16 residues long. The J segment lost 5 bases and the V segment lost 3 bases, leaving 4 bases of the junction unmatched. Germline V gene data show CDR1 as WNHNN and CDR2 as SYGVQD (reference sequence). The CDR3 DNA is TGCGCCAGCAGTGAACTAGCGGGGGGGCTAGACAATGAGCAGTTCTTC. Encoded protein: CASSELAGGLDNEQFF.

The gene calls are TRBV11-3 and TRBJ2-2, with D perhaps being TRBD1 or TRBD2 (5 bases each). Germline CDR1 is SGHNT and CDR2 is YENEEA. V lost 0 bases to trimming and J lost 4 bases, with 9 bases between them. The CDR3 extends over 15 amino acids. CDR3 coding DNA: TGTGCCAGCAGCTTAGACGGGACGAGCACCGGGGAGCTGTTTTTT. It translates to CASSLDGTSTGELFF. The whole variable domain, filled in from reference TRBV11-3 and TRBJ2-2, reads EAGVVQSPRYKIIEKKQPVAFWCNPISGHNTLYWYLQNLGQGPELLIRYENEEAVDDSQLPKDRFSAERLKGVDSTLKIQPAELGDSAVYLCASSLDGTSTGELFFGEGSRLTVL.

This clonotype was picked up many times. Written as DNA, the CDR3 is TGTGCCAGCAGCTGGGCCGAGCGGGGGACCACAGATACGCAGTATTTT. Amino acid sequence: CASSWAERGTTDTQYF. V gene TRBV7-2 combines with J gene TRBJ2-3; 8 bases agree with TRBD2. Germline V gene sequence: CDR1 SGHTA, CDR2 FQGNSA. J lost 2 bases, V lost 4 bases, and 8 bases had no gene match. This CDR3 has 16 amino acids.

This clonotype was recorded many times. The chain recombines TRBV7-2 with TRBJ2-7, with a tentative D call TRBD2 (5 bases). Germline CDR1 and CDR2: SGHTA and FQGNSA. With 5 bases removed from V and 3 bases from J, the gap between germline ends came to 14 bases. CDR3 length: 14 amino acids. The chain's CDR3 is CASSPQPGGYEQYF. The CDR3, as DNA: TGTGCCAGCAGCCCACAGCCCGGAGGCTACGAGCAGTACTTC.

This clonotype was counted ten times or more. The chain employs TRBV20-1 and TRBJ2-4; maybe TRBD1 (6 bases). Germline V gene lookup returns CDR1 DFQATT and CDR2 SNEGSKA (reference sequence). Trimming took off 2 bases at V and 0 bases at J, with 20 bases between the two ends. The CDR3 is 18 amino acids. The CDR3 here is CSARSQGLDVVAKNIQYF. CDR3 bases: TGCAGTGCTAGAAGTCAGGGGTTAGATGTAGTAGCCAAAAACATTCAGTACTTC.

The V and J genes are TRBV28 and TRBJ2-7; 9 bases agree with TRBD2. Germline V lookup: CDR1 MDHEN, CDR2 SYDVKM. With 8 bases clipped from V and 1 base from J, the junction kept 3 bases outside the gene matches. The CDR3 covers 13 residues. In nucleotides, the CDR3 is TGTGCCAGCCGGACTAGCGTGTCCTACGAGCAGTACTTC. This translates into CASRTSVSYEQYF.

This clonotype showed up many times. For the CDR3, the DNA is TGCAGCGTTGAAGAGTGGCAGGGGGCGAGTGGCTACACCTTC. It codes for CSVEEWQGASGYTF. The gene calls are TRBV29-1 and TRBJ1-2; 8 nucleotides align to TRBD1. The length of the CDR3 is 14 residues. J lost 7 bases, V lost 0 bases, and 7 bases had no gene match. The V gene's germline CDR1 is SQVTM and CDR2 ANQGSEA.

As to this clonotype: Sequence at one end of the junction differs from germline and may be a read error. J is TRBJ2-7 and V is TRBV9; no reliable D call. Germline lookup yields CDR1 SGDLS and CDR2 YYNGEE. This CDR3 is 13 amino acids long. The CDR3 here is CASGVGQDYEQYF. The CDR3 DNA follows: TGTGCCAGCGGCGTCGGGCAGGACTACGAGCAGTACTTC.

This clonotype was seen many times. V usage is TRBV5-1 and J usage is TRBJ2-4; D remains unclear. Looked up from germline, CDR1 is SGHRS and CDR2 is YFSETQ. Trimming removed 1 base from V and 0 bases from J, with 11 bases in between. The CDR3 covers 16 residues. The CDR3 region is CASSLPNSLAKNIQYF. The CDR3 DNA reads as TGCGCCAGCAGCTTGCCTAACAGTTTAGCCAAAAACATTCAGTACTTC.

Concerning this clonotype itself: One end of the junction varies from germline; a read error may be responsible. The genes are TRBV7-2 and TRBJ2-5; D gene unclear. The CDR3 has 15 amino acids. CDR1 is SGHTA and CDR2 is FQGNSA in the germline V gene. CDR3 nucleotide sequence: TGTGCCAGCAGCCCCCAGGCTTTTGGAGAAGAGGCCCAGTACTTC. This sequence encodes CASSPQAFGEEAQYF.

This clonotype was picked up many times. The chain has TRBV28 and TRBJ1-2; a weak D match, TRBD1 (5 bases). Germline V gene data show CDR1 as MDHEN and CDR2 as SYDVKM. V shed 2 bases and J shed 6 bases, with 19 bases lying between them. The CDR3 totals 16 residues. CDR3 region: CASSLIGSRGSNGYTF. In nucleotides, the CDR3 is TGTGCCAGCAGTTTAATAGGCTCGAGGGGCTCCAATGGCTACACCTTC.

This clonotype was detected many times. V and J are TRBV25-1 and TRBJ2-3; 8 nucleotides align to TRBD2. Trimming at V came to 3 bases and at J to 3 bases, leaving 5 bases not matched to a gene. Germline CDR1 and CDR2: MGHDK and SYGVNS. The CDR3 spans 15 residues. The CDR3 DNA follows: TGTGCCAGCAGTGACACGGGAGGGCCAACAGATACGCAGTATTTT. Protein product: CASSDTGGPTDTQYF.

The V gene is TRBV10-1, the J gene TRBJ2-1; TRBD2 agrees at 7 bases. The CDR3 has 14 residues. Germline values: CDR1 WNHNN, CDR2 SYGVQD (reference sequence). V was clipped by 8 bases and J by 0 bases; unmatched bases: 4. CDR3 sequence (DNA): TGCGCCAGCGGGAGGGGAAGCTCCTACAATGAGCAGTTCTTC. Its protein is CASGRGSSYNEQFF.

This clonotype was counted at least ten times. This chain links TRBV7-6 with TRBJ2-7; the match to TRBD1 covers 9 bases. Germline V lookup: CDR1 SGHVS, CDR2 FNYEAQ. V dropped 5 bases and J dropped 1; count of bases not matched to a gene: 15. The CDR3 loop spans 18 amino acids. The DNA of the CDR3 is TGTGCCAGCAGCCCTAGGGGGGCGGGACAGGGACGTTCCTACGAGCAGTACTTC. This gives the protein CASSPRGAGQGRSYEQYF.

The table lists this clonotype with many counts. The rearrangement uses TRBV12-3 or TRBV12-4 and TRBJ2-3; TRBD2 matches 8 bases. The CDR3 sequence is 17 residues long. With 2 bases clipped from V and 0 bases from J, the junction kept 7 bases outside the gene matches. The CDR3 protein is CASSLRSSGTSTDTQYF. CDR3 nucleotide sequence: TGTGCCAGCAGTTTAAGGAGTAGCGGGACAAGCACAGATACGCAGTATTTT.

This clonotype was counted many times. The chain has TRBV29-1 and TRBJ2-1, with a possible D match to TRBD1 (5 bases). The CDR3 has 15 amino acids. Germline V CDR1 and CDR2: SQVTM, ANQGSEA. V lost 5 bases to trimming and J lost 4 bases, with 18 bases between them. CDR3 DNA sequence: TGCAGCGTTCACCGACAGAGCCCGATATACAATGAGCAGTTCTTC. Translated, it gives CSVHRQSPIYNEQFF.

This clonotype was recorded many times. DNA of the CDR3: TGTGCCAGCAGCGTAGGTCCGGGGCGCGTCACCGGGGAGCTGTTTTTT. Translated: CASSVGPGRVTGELFF. This rearrangement joins TRBV9 to TRBJ2-2; either TRBD1 or TRBD2 may fit D (5 bases each). The CDR3 consists of 16 residues. V was pared by 0 bases and J by 4 bases, with 13 bases between. Per germline, CDR1 SGDLS and CDR2 YYNGEE.

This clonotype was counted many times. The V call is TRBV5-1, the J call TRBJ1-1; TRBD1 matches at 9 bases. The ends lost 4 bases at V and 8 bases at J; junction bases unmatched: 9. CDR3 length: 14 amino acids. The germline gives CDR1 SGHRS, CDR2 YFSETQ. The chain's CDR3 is CASSPVPGQGEAFF. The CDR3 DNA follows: TGCGCCAGCAGCCCCGTCCCGGGACAGGGAGAAGCTTTCTTT.

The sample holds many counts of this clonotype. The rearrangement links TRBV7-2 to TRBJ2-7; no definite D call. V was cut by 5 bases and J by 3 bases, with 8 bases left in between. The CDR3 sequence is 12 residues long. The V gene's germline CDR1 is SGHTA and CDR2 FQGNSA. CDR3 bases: TGTGCCAGCAGCCTACACAACTACGAGCAGTACTTC. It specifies CASSLHNYEQYF.

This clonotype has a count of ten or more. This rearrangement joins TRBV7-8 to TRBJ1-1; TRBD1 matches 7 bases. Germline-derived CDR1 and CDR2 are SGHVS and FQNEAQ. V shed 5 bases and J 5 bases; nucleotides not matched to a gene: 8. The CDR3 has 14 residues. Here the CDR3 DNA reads TGTGCCAGCAGCGGGGACAGACTGCGAACTGAAGCTTTCTTT. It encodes CASSGDRLRTEAFF. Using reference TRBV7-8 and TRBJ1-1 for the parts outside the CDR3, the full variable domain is GAGVSQSPRYKVAKRGQDVALRCDPISGHVSLFWYQQALGQGPEFLTYFQNEAQLDKSGLPSDRFFAERPEGSVSTLKIQRTQQEDSAVYLCASSGDRLRTEAFFGQGTRLTVV.